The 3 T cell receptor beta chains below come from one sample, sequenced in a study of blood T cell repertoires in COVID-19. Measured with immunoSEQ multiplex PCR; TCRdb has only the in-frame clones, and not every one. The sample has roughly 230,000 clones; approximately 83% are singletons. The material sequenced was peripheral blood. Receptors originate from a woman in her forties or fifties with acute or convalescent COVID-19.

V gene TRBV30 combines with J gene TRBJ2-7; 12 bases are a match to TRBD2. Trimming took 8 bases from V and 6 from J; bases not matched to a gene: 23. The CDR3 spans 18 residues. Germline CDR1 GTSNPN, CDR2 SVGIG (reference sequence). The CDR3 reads CAGTLLLAGGYPTGEQYF. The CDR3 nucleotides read TGTGCCGGCACCCTCCTACTAGCGGGGGGATATCCTACGGGCGAGCAGTACTTC.

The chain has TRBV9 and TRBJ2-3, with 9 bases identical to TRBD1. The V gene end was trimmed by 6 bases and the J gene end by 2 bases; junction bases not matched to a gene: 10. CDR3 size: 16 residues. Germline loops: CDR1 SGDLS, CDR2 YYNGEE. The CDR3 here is CASNLGQGNFTDTQYF. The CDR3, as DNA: TGTGCCAGCAACCTGGGACAGGGAAATTTCACAGATACGCAGTATTTT.

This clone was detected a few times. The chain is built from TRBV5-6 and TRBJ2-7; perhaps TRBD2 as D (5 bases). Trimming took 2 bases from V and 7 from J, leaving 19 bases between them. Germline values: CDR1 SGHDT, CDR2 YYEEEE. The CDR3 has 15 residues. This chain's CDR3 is CASSFSRGIPLEQYF. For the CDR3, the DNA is TGTGCCAGCAGCTTCAGCCGGGGAATTCCCCTGGAGCAGTACTTC.